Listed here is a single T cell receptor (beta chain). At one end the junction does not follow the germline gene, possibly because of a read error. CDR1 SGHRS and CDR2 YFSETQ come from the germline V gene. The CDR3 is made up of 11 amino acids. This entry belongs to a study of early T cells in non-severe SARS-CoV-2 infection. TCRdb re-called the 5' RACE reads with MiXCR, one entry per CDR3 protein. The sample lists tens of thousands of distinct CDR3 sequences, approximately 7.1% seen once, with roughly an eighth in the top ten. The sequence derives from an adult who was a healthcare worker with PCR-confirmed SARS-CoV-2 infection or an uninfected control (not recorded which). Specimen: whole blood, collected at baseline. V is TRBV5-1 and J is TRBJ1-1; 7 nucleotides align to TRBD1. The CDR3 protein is CTSSEGAKAFF. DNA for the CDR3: TGCACCAGCAGCGAGGGGGCGAAAGCTTTCTTT.